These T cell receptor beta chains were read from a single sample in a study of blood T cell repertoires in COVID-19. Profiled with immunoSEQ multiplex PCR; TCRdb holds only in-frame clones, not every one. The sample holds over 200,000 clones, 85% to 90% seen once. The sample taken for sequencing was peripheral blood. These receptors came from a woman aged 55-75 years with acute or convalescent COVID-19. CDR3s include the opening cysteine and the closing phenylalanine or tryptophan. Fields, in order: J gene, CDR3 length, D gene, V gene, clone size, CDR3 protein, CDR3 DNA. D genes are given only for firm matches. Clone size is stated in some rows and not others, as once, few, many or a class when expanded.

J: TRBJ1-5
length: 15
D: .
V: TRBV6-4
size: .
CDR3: CASSATDTSNQPQHF
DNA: TGTGCCAGCAGTGCGACAGACACAAGCAATCAGCCCCAGCATTTT

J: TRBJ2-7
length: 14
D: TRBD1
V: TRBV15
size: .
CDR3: CATSSRGRGYEQYF
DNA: TGTGCCACCAGCAGTCGGGGCAGGGGGTACGAGCAGTACTTC

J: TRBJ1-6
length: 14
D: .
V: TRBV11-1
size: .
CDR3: CASSSEVDNSPLHF
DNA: TGTGCCAGCAGCTCCGAGGTAGACAATTCACCCCTCCACTTT

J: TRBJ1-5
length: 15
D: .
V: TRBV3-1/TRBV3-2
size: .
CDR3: CASSQDRGLNQPQHF
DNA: TGTGCCAGCAGCCAAGACAGGGGTCTGAATCAGCCCCAGCATTTT

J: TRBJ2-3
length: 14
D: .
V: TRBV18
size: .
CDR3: CASLGGGRTDTQYF
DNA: TGTGCCAGCCTAGGGGGAGGGCGCACAGATACGCAGTATTTT

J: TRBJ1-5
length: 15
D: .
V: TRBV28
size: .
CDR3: CASSLPATGNQPQHF
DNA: TGTGCCAGCAGTTTGCCCGCAACGGGGAATCAGCCCCAGCATTTT

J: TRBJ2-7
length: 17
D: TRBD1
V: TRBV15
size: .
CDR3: CATSREYRQGSTYEQYF
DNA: TGTGCCACCAGCAGAGAATATAGACAGGGCTCCACCTACGAGCAGTACTTC

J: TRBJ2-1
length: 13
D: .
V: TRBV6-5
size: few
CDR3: CASSPTRINEQFF
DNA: TGTGCCAGCAGCCCCACTAGAATTAATGAGCAGTTCTTC

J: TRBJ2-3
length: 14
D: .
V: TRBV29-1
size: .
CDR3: CSVVGAQSTDTQYF
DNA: TGCAGCGTTGTTGGGGCCCAAAGTACGGATACGCAGTATTTT

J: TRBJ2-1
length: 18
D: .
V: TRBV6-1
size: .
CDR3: CASSEALPALSSYNEQFF
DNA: TGTGCCAGCAGTGAAGCGCTTCCTGCACTGAGCTCCTACAATGAGCAGTTCTTC

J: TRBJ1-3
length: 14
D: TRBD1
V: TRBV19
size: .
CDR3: CASRSAGGANTIYF
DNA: TGTGCCAGTCGTAGCGCAGGGGGTGCAAACACCATATATTTT

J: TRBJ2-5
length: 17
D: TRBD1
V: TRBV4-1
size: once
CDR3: CASSQSLGGTGGETQYF
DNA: TGCGCCAGCAGCCAAAGCCTGGGGGGGACAGGGGGAGAGACCCAGTACTTC

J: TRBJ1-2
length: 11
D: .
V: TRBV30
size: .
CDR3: CAWSSNYGYTF
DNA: TGTGCCTGGAGCAGTAACTATGGCTACACCTTC

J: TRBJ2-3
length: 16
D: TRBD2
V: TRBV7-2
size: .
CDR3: CASSLTGLAATDTQYF
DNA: TGTGCCAGCAGCCTAACTGGACTAGCGGCCACAGATACGCAGTATTTT

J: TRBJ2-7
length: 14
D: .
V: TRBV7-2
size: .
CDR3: CASSSTSHSYEQYF
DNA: TGTGCCAGCAGCTCGACTAGTCACTCCTACGAGCAGTACTTC

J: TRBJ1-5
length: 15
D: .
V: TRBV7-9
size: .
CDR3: CASSRGSGGNQPQHF
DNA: TGTGCCAGCAGCCGAGGGTCCGGGGGCAATCAGCCCCAGCATTTT

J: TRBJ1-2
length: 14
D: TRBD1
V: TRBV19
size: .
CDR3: CASKWDRGSYGYTF
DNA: TGTGCCAGTAAATGGGACAGGGGGAGCTATGGCTACACCTTC

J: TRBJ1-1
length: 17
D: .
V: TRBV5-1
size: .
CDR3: CASRQIESGPFNTEAFF
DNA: TGCGCCAGCCGACAAATCGAAAGCGGACCTTTCAACACTGAAGCTTTCTTT

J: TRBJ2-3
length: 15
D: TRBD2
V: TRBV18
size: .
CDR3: CASSPGLAGGDTQYF
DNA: TGTGCCAGCTCACCGGGACTAGCGGGAGGGGATACGCAGTATTTT

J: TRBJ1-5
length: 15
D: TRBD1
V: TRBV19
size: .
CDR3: CASSPGQGSNQPQHF
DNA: TGTGCCAGTAGTCCGGGACAGGGTAGCAATCAGCCCCAGCATTTT

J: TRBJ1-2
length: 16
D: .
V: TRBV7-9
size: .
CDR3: CASSLFPQETNYGYTF
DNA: TGTGCCAGCAGCTTATTTCCACAGGAAACTAACTATGGCTACACCTTC

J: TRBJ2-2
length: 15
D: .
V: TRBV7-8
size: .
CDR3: CASSRRDRNTGELFF
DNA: TGTGCCAGCAGCCGGAGGGACAGGAACACCGGGGAGCTGTTTTTT

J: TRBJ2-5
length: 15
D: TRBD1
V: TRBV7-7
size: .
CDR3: CASSIGTGRVETQYF
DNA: TGTGCCAGCAGCATCGGGACAGGGAGGGTCGAGACCCAGTACTTC

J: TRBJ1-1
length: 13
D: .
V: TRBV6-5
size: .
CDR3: CASRLSGDTEAFF
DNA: TGTGCCAGCAGACTATCAGGGGACACTGAAGCTTTCTTT

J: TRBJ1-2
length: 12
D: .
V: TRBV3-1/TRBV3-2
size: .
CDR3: CASSLTRGGYTF
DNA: TGTGCCAGCAGCTTGACCCGAGGTGGCTACACCTTC

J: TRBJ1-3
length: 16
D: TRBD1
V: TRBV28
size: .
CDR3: CASSPADRDSGNTIYF
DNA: TGTGCCAGCAGTCCAGCCGACAGGGACTCTGGAAACACCATATATTTT